This T cell receptor (beta chain) was retrieved from a study of tumor T cells in aggressive B-cell lymphoma (dated by TCRdb to about 2017). Receptor libraries were prepared by the immunoSEQ multiplex PCR assay. Here the immuneACCESS table is served through TCRdb, limited to in-frame sequences with V and J called. Missing clones are a known gap in these copies; in checked studies unresolved V genes cover under half, and the rest lacks a known reason. The sample table lists about 11,000 clones, around 90% of them with a count of one. The ten largest make up 3% of the sample. Note on this clone: Its antigen specificity is not known. No base quality values were provided; no much bigger clone lies one nucleotide off.

The CDR3 starts with the cysteine, ends with the phenylalanine, and has 14 residues. Solely the CDR3 DNA is kept, with 42 bases framed from the first base. The junction shows trimming of 1 base on V and 4 bases on J, and the gene matches do not reach 0 bases of it. Via the germline V gene (reference sequence), CDR1 is LNHDA and CDR2 SQIVND. This chain is built from TRBV19 and TRBJ2-7, with 11 bases in between that match TRBD2. The sequencing sample was made of tumor tissue. This TCR was recovered from an adult with diffuse large B cell lymphoma. The nucleotides read TGTGCCAGTAGTATAGGACTAGCGGGATACGAGCAGTACTTC. Its coded protein is CASSIGLAGYEQYF.